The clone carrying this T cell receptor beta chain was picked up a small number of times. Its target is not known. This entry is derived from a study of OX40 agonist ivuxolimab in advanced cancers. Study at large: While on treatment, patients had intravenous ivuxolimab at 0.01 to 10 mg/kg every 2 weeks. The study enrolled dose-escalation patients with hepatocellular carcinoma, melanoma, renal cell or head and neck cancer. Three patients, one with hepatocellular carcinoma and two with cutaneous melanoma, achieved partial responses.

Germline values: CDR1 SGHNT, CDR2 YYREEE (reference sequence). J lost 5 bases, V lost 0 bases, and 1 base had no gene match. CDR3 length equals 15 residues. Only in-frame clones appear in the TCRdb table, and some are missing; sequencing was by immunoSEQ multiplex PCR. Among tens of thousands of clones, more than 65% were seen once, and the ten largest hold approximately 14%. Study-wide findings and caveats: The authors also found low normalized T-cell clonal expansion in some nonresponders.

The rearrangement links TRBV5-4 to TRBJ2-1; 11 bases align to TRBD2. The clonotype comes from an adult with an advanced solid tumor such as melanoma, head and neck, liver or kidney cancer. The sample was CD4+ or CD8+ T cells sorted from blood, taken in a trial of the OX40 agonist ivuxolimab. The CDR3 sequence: CASSLEGLADNEQFF. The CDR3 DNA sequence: TGTGCCAGCAGCTTGGAGGGACTAGCGGACAATGAGCAGTTCTTC.